The 18 T cell receptor beta chains below all came from one sample that was sequenced in a study of blood T cell repertoires in COVID-19. Sequencing used immunoSEQ multiplex PCR; TCRdb keeps in-frame clones, though not all of them. The sample holds about 480,000 clones; 88% are singletons and the top ten take 1.5% to 2%. The sample consisted of PBMCs or T cells enriched from blood (not recorded which). The receptors here all came from a woman between 40 and 50 years old who had recovered from COVID-19.

The chain carries TRBV27 and TRBJ2-7, with TRBD1 matching 8 bases. Germline V CDR1 and CDR2: MNHEY, SMNVEV (reference sequence). CDR3 length: 13 residues. V lost 8 bases to trimming and J lost 2 bases; unmatched junction nucleotides: 5. The CDR3 sequence is CASSGGLTYEQYF. CDR3 in DNA: TGTGCCAGCTCAGGGGGCCTTACCTACGAGCAGTACTTC.

The chain has TRBV6-5 and TRBJ2-7, with 7 bases identical to TRBD2. The ends lost 3 bases at V and 0 bases at J; junction bases unmatched: 5. Germline lookup yields CDR1 MNHEY and CDR2 SVGAGI. CDR3 size: 15 residues. The CDR3 region has the DNA TGTGCCAGCAGTTATAGCGGGTATAGCTCCTACGAGCAGTACTTC. Translating gives CASSYSGYSSYEQYF.

V gene TRBV11-2 combines with J gene TRBJ2-3; 7 bases agree with TRBD1. Germline V lookup: CDR1 SGHAT, CDR2 FQNNGV. There are 14 residues in the CDR3. Trimming removed 5 bases from V and 1 base from J; junction bases left unmatched: 3. The CDR3 region is CASSQGQRTDTQYF. In DNA, the CDR3 is TGTGCCAGCAGCCAGGGACAGCGCACAGATACGCAGTATTTT.

V gene TRBV11-2 combines with J gene TRBJ2-2; 14 bases agree with TRBD2. There are 19 residues in the CDR3. Germline V gene data show CDR1 as SGHAT and CDR2 as FQNNGV. The J segment lost 6 bases and the V segment lost 0 bases, leaving 9 bases of the junction unmatched. In nucleotides, the CDR3 is TGTGCCAGCAGCTTAGAAATGACTAGCGGGAGGGCCGGGGCCGGGGAGCTGTTTTTT. This gives the protein CASSLEMTSGRAGAGELFF. Looking up the rest from reference TRBV11-2 and TRBJ2-2 gives the full variable domain: EAGVAQSPRYKIIEKRQSVAFWCNPISGHATLYWYQQILGQGPKLLIQFQNNGVVDDSQLPKDRFSAERLKGVDSTLKIQPAKLEDSAVYLCASSLEMTSGRAGAGELFFGEGSRLTVL.

This rearrangement joins TRBV6-1 to TRBJ2-2, with TRBD1 matching 9 bases. The germline V gene has CDR1 MNHNS and CDR2 SASEGT. There are 17 residues in the CDR3. The V segment lost 4 bases and the J segment 7 bases; nucleotides outside the gene matches: 13. The CDR3 DNA reads as TGTGCCAGCAGTGCCCTTTGGGACAGGGCAGGTGACGGGGAGCTGTTTTTT. Encoded protein: CASSALWDRAGDGELFF.

The chain recombines TRBV5-4 with TRBJ2-7, with a possible D match to TRBD2 (6 bases). The ends were cut back, 3 bases at V and 2 bases at J, with 12 bases in the middle. Germline CDR1 reads SGHNT; CDR2 reads YYREEE (reference sequence). The CDR3 is 14 residues long. This CDR3 is CASSSSGTPYEQYF. CDR3 bases: TGTGCCAGCAGCTCTTCCGGGACTCCCTACGAGCAGTACTTC.

V gene TRBV6-1 combines with J gene TRBJ1-1; D unresolved. This CDR3 contains 13 residues. V shed 2 bases and J shed 8 bases, with 12 bases lying between them. Germline CDR1 reads MNHNS; CDR2 reads SASEGT. The CDR3 region is CASSEREWREAFF. For the CDR3, the DNA is TGTGCCAGCAGTGAAAGAGAGTGGAGGGAAGCTTTCTTT.

This chain connects TRBV27 to TRBJ1-1; D is perhaps TRBD1 (6 bases). From germline, CDR1 is MNHEY and CDR2 SMNVEV (reference sequence). V was trimmed by 6 bases and J by 0 bases, leaving 14 bases between them. This CDR3 is 15 amino acids long. CDR3: CASSSRTALNTEAFF. The CDR3 region has the DNA TGTGCCAGCAGCTCCCGGACAGCATTGAACACTGAAGCTTTCTTT.

The rearrangement uses TRBV11-3 and TRBJ2-2; TRBD2 agrees at 7 bases. Losses at the gene ends were 3 bases for V and 7 bases for J; bases not matched to a gene: 8. The CDR3 contains 15 residues. Germline assignment: CDR1 SGHNT and CDR2 YENEEA. DNA of the CDR3: TGTGCCAGCAGCTTGGGACTACCTTATAGCGGGGAGCTGTTTTTT. Amino acid sequence: CASSLGLPYSGELFF.

The rearrangement joins TRBV5-1 to TRBJ2-6, with D perhaps TRBD1 (5 bases). Germline V gene lookup returns CDR1 SGHRS and CDR2 YFSETQ. This CDR3 comprises 17 residues. Trimming left V 1 base short and J 0 bases short, with 11 bases between. Written as DNA, the CDR3 is TGCGCCAGCAGCTTGCAGGGTTGGGGCTCTGGGGCCAACGTCCTGACTTTC. It encodes CASSLQGWGSGANVLTF. The variable domain in full, with the rest retrieved from reference TRBV5-1 and TRBJ2-6, is KAGVTQTPRYLIKTRGQQVTLSCSPISGHRSVSWYQQTPGQGLQFLFEYFSETQRNKGNFPGRFSGRQFSNSRSEMNVSTLELGDSALYLCASSLQGWGSGANVLTFGAGSRLTVL.

The CDR3 nucleotides are TGTGCCAGCGCCGGGACGACGGCGGGAGGGCCGAGTGAGCAGTTCTTC. Its protein product is CASAGTTAGGPSEQFF. The V gene is TRBV7-9, the J gene TRBJ2-1; 9 nucleotides line up with TRBD2. CDR3 length: 16 residues. CDR1 SEHNR and CDR2 FQNEAQ come from the germline V gene (reference sequence). Losses at the gene ends were 8 bases for V and 9 bases for J; bases not matched to a gene: 17. The entire variable domain, with the rest obtained from reference TRBV7-9 and TRBJ2-1, is as follows: DTGVSQNPRHKITKRGQNVTFRCDPISEHNRLYWYRQTLGQGPEFLTYFQNEAQLEKSRLLSDRFSAERPKGSFSTLEIQRTEQGDSAMYLCASAGTTAGGPSEQFFGPGTRLTVL.

The chain employs TRBV19 and TRBJ1-1, with a tentative D call TRBD1 (5 bases). The CDR3 has 17 residues. The V end lost 1 base, the J end lost 3 bases, and 18 bases lay between the germline ends. CDR1 is LNHDA, CDR2 SQIVND, per germline (reference sequence). This chain's CDR3 is CASSIVRRATRDTEAFF. DNA of the CDR3: TGTGCCAGTAGTATAGTACGCAGGGCTACTCGGGACACTGAAGCTTTCTTT.

The genes are TRBV12-5 and TRBJ1-2; 9 bases line up with TRBD1. Germline-derived CDR1 and CDR2 are LGHNT and FRNRAP. J lost 7 bases, V lost 5 bases, and 11 bases had no gene match. The CDR3 totals 15 residues. CDR3 nucleotide sequence: TGTGCTAGTGGTCCAGGGGACAGGGTTGGTGGTGGCTACACCTTC. Its translation is CASGPGDRVGGGYTF.

The V call is TRBV4-3, the J call TRBJ2-7; D is perhaps TRBD2 (6 bases). Germline V gene sequence: CDR1 LGHNA, CDR2 YSLEER. V was cut by 4 bases and J by 3 bases, with 16 bases left in between. This CDR3 contains 15 residues. CDR3 in DNA: TGCGCCAGCAGCCCCGGCGGGGTGCGGTTCTACGAGCAGTACTTC. Translating gives CASSPGGVRFYEQYF.

This clone was picked up one time. Other DNA sequences in the sample encode the same CDR3. This CDR3 reads CASSQDRGNYGYTF. CDR3 DNA sequence: TGCGCCAGCAGCCAAGATAGAGGGAACTATGGCTACACCTTC. The rearrangement joins TRBV4-3 to TRBJ1-2; no definite D call. V lost 0 bases, J lost 2 bases, and 7 bases lay in between. The length of the CDR3 is 14 residues. Germline V lookup: CDR1 LGHNA, CDR2 YSLEER.

The rearrangement joins TRBV5-6 to TRBJ2-5, with TRBD1 matching 7 bases. V shed 2 bases and J 2 bases; nucleotides not matched to a gene: 6. This CDR3 has 15 amino acids. Germline values: CDR1 SGHDT, CDR2 YYEEEE. The CDR3 is CASSLIGTDQETQYF. In DNA, the CDR3 is TGTGCCAGCAGCTTAATCGGGACAGATCAAGAGACCCAGTACTTC.

V is TRBV18 and J is TRBJ2-5; the match to TRBD1 covers 7 bases. Germline V gene data show CDR1 as KGHSH and CDR2 as LQKENI. This CDR3 spans 14 amino acids. Trimming cost V 0 bases and J 2 bases; bases outside gene matches: 0. The CDR3: CASSPPGQQETQYF. CDR3 nucleotides: TGTGCCAGCTCACCACCGGGACAGCAAGAGACCCAGTACTTC.

V and J are TRBV4-3 and TRBJ2-1; the match to TRBD1 covers 9 bases. Losses at the gene ends were 0 bases for V and 6 bases for J; bases not matched to a gene: 9. CDR1 and CDR2 from the germline V gene are LGHNA and YSLEER. The CDR3 runs 17 residues. The chain's CDR3 is CASSQDPYPGQGNEQFF. The CDR3, as DNA: TGCGCCAGCAGCCAAGATCCGTATCCGGGACAGGGCAATGAGCAGTTCTTC.